One and the same sample provided the 17 T cell receptor beta chains below, sequenced in a study of blood T cell repertoires in COVID-19. Some clones are missing from TCRdb's copy, which holds only in-frame ones; the method was immunoSEQ multiplex PCR. The data contain some 220,000 clones, roughly 80% of them singletons. The sample consisted of peripheral blood. These receptor sequences come from a woman in her 70s with COVID-19, enrolled during active disease.

This chain joins TRBV6-2 or TRBV6-3 and TRBJ2-1, with TRBD2 identical over 7 bases. After removal of 5 bases from V and 4 bases from J, the junction contained 8 bases not matched to a gene. Germline-derived CDR1 and CDR2 are MNHEY and SVGEGT. The CDR3 consists of 15 residues. The CDR3 nucleotides are TGTGCCAGCAGTGTTCGACTAGCCTCGTACAATGAGCAGTTCTTC. This codes for CASSVRLASYNEQFF.

The chain joins TRBV6-4 to TRBJ1-5; D is perhaps TRBD1 (6 bases). Germline lookup yields CDR1 MRHNA and CDR2 SNTAGT. This CDR3 comprises 16 residues. Deletions cut 6 bases from V and 4 bases from J, with 19 bases between. The CDR3 loop is CASSGPTQGWNQPQHF. The CDR3 DNA sequence: TGTGCCAGCAGCGGCCCCACGCAGGGGTGGAATCAGCCCCAGCATTTT.

The rearrangement links TRBV19 to TRBJ1-2; the D is unclear. Germline V gene sequence: CDR1 LNHDA, CDR2 SQIVND (reference sequence). CDR3 length equals 13 residues. The V end was cut by 1 base, the J end by 9 bases, with 12 bases between. CDR3 amino acids: CASSIAPQMSYTF. The CDR3 DNA reads TGTGCCAGTAGTATAGCCCCACAGATGAGCTACACCTTC.

This clone occurred a few times. The chain combines TRBV27 with TRBJ1-5; TRBD1 is a possible D gene (5 bases). Germline CDR1 reads MNHEY; CDR2 reads SMNVEV (reference sequence). The CDR3 has 14 amino acids. Deletions cut 1 base from V and 6 bases from J, with 10 bases between. The CDR3 loop is CASSLWRGGQPQHF. The DNA for the CDR3 is TGTGCCAGCAGTTTATGGAGGGGCGGTCAGCCCCAGCATTTT.

This chain uses TRBV19 with TRBJ2-4; 7 nucleotides line up with TRBD2. V was pared by 6 bases and J by 5 bases, with 10 bases of the junction left unmatched. This CDR3 has 15 amino acids. Germline V lookup: CDR1 LNHDA, CDR2 SQIVND (reference sequence). For the CDR3, the DNA is TGTGCCAGTAGGCACCTCGGACTAGGGGAAAACATTCAGTACTTC. Its protein is CASRHLGLGENIQYF.

The V gene is TRBV5-1, the J gene TRBJ2-6, with a possible D match to TRBD2 (5 bases). CDR3 length: 15 amino acids. The ends were cut back, 0 bases at V and 2 bases at J, with 6 bases in the middle. Germline CDR1 SGHRS, CDR2 YFSETQ. The chain's CDR3 is CASSLGGTGANVLTF. The CDR3, as DNA: TGCGCCAGCAGCTTGGGAGGGACTGGGGCCAACGTCCTGACTTTC.

The chain is built from TRBV6-6 and TRBJ2-1; D gene ambiguous. The V gene's germline CDR1 is MNHNY and CDR2 SVGAGI (reference sequence). The CDR3 contains 15 residues. V was shortened by 0 bases and J by 2 bases, with 8 bases between the two germline ends. The CDR3 bases are TGTGCCAGCAGTTACTCGAGTCATCCCTACAATGAGCAGTTCTTC. Residues: CASSYSSHPYNEQFF.

This clone appeared a single time. This rearrangement joins TRBV7-7 to TRBJ2-5; D possibly corresponds to TRBD1 (6 bases). V was shortened by 6 bases and J by 2 bases, with 10 bases between the two germline ends. The germline V gene encodes CDR1 SSHAT and CDR2 FNYEAQ (reference sequence). This CDR3 region has 13 residues. CDR3 loop: CASSPQGQETQYF. The CDR3 DNA follows: TGTGCCAGCAGTCCACAGGGTCAAGAGACCCAGTACTTC.

The V gene is TRBV10-2, the J gene TRBJ2-7; 7 positions agree with TRBD2. The CDR3 runs to 13 residues. J gave up 2 bases and V 11 bases, and 9 bases lay outside the gene matches. Germline CDR1 WSHSY, CDR2 SAAADI. The CDR3 here is CAAALATTYEQYF. In DNA, the CDR3 is TGCGCCGCCGCACTAGCGACAACCTACGAGCAGTACTTC.

The CDR3 coding sequence is TGTGCCAGAAGCTTGCCCCCCGTCTACTGTGACTACGAGCAGTACTTC. This translates into CARSLPPVYCDYEQYF. The chain employs TRBV5-3 and TRBJ2-7; no definite D call. TRBV5-3 is treated as an ORF (open reading frame) with a function not yet certain. V lost 1 base to trimming and J lost 3 bases, with 17 bases between them. The CDR3 contains 16 residues.

V usage is TRBV28 and J usage is TRBJ2-2; possible D gene TRBD2, 5 bases. This CDR3 contains 14 residues. Germline V lookup: CDR1 MDHEN, CDR2 SYDVKM. The germline V and J ends were trimmed by 5 bases and 4 bases, with 11 bases remaining between them. The CDR3 spells CASSRADFTGELFF. DNA for the CDR3: TGTGCCAGCAGTAGGGCGGACTTCACCGGGGAGCTGTTTTTT.

The J gene is TRBJ2-2, the V gene TRBV10-3; 9 nucleotides align to TRBD2. In germline, CDR1 is ENHRY, CDR2 SYGVKD. The V segment lost 0 bases and the J segment 4 bases; nucleotides outside the gene matches: 6. This CDR3 contains 17 residues. The DNA for the CDR3 is TGTGCCATCAGTGAGTCGCTAGCGGGGTTACGCACCGGGGAGCTGTTTTTT. This codes for CAISESLAGLRTGELFF.

The J gene is TRBJ2-3, the V gene TRBV5-5; 9 bases are a match to TRBD2. Germline CDR1 is SGHKS and CDR2 is YYEKEE (reference sequence). This CDR3 spans 13 amino acids. The V segment lost 8 bases and the J segment 4 bases; nucleotides outside the gene matches: 5. CDR3 coding DNA: TGTGCCAGTCATAGCGGGAGAGCAGATACGCAGTATTTT. It translates to CASHSGRADTQYF.

The chain carries TRBV10-1 and TRBJ1-5; TRBD1 might be the D (5 bases). The CDR3 length is 18 residues. The V gene's germline CDR1 is WNHNN and CDR2 SYGVQD (reference sequence). Trimming left V 6 bases short and J 2 bases short, with 23 bases between. The CDR3 DNA reads TGCGCCAGCAGCGGACAAGACCATCCCGTTTTGGGCAATCAGCCCCAGCATTTT. Translating gives CASSGQDHPVLGNQPQHF.

The chain employs TRBV2 and TRBJ1-5, with TRBD1 as a possible D gene (5 bases). Germline values: CDR1 SNHLY, CDR2 FYNNEI. Between the trimmed V and J ends, which lost 7 bases and 0 bases, there was a span of 13 bases. The CDR3 runs 15 residues. The CDR3 coding sequence is TGTGCCAGCACCGAAGGGGCTTATAGCAATCAGCCCCAGCATTTT. This gives the protein CASTEGAYSNQPQHF.

The rearrangement links TRBV18 to TRBJ2-2; tentatively, D is TRBD1 (6 bases). This CDR3 comprises 14 residues. Per the germline V gene, CDR1 is KGHSH and CDR2 is LQKENI. V was pared by 3 bases and J by 4 bases, with 9 bases between. As DNA, the CDR3 is TGTGCCAGCTCACCTCAGACAGGCACCGGGGAGCTGTTTTTT. Protein sequence: CASSPQTGTGELFF.

The V and J genes are TRBV25-1 and TRBJ2-7; possibly TRBD2 for D (6 bases). CDR3 size: 12 residues. V was trimmed by 4 bases and J by 8 bases, leaving 12 bases between them. Per the germline V gene, CDR1 is MGHDK and CDR2 is SYGVNS. CDR3 DNA sequence: TGTGCCAGCAGTGCTCTTAGCGGTAAGCAGTACTTC. Translation gives CASSALSGKQYF.